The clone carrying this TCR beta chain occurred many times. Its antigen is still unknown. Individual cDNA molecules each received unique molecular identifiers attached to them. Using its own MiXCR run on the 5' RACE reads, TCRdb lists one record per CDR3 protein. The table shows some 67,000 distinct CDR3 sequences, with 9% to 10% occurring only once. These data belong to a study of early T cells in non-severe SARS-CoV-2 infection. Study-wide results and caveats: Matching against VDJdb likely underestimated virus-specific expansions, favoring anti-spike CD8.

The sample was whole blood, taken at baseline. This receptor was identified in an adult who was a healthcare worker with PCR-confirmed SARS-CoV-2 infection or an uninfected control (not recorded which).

The CDR3 protein is CASSERLDRVYEQYF. DNA for the CDR3: TGTGCCAGCAGTGAACGTTTGGACAGGGTCTACGAGCAGTACTTC. The rearrangement joins TRBV6-1 to TRBJ2-7; 8 bases align to TRBD1. Germline lookup yields CDR1 MNHNS and CDR2 SASEGT. The J segment lost 3 bases and the V segment lost 2 bases, leaving 6 bases of the junction unmatched. CDR3 length equals 15 residues.